The present T cell receptor (beta chain) was sequenced within a study of T cell responses to AZD1222 COVID-19 vaccine. The length of the CDR3 is 13 residues. V lost 7 bases and J lost 8, with 15 bases in between. Clones were read by immunoSEQ multiplex PCR, and TCRdb kept only the in-frame ones, dropping some. The sample holds approximately 150,000 clones, more than 70% seen once. This clone was counted once. Antigen specificity is unknown. General study results and limits: Baseline antibody screening turned up just a handful of seropositive AZD1222 recipients. Breadth and depth of Spike-specific TCRs rose after two AZD1222 doses.

The chain has TRBV12-3 or TRBV12-4 and TRBJ2-1; no firm D call. The sequence was collected from an adult in good health. Specimen: peripheral blood, collected on day 0 of AZD1222 vaccination. The CDR3: CASTRYDGDEQFF. The CDR3 DNA sequence: TGTGCCAGCACCCGATATGACGGCGATGAGCAGTTCTTC.